This T cell receptor (beta chain) was identified in a study of regulatory T cells in long-lasting Graves disease. General study findings and limits: Persistent patients had more shared public clonotypes (under 3,000) than new patients (about 970). Gene preferences differed: TRBV28, TRBJ1-2, TRBJ2-5 in persistent cases.

Investigators prepared the TCR beta libraries by applying iRepertoire HTBI primers and Arm-PCR of CDR3 regions. TCRdb redid the calling of the multiplex PCR reads with MiXCR, one entry per CDR3 protein. The table includes 300,000 to 350,000 distinct CDR3 sequences, about 18% detected once. As regards this clonotype: The antigen remains undetermined.

V lost 2 bases, J lost 9 bases, and 7 bases stayed unmatched. Looked up from germline, CDR1 is SGHTA and CDR2 is FQGTGA. This CDR3 contains 15 residues. Regarding time point: persistent/refractory GD, antithyroid drugs over 5 years with positive TRAb. PBMC-extracted RNA yielded the TCR library. The TCR sequence derives from a female donor with Graves disease. V is TRBV7-3 and J is TRBJ2-1, with 10 bases aligning to TRBD1. The material was peripheral blood mononuclear cells (PBMCs), obtained when the disease was refractory, from a patient treated with antithyroid drugs. Written as DNA, the CDR3 is TGTGCCAGCAGCTTAGGGACAGGGGCCAGCAGTGAGCAGTTCTTC. As protein: CASSLGTGASSEQFF.